The 12 T cell receptor beta chains below all came from one sample that was sequenced in a study of T cell repertoires in cytomegalovirus infection. TCRdb reanalysed the reads using MiXCR and keeps one entry per CDR3 protein. Found here are roughly 230,000 distinct CDR3 sequences, 20% to 25% of them singletons; the top ten hold around a sixth. The specimen sequenced was CD8+ T cells from PBMCs. All receptors come from a human donor in good health (CMV status not recorded). Some clones in this sample may be carry-over from other donors' samples.

Note on this clonotype: This may come from a read error, since a much larger clone is one base off. The chain has TRBV6-6 and TRBJ2-6; D call uncertain. V lost 6 bases and J 0 bases, leaving 15 bases between the germline ends. This CDR3 is built from 17 residues. CDR1 and CDR2 (germline): MNHNY, SVGAGI (reference sequence). This chain's CDR3 is CASSLLPKNSGANVLTF. In DNA form, the CDR3 reads TGTGCCAGCAGCCTCTTGCCTAAGAACTCTGGGGCCAACGTCCTGACTTTC.

This clonotype showed up just a few times. V is TRBV7-9 and J is TRBJ2-1; TRBD1 is a possible D gene (6 bases). Germline V gene data show CDR1 as SEHNR and CDR2 as FQNEAQ (reference sequence). Between the trimmed V and J ends, which lost 4 bases and 3 bases, there was a span of 13 bases. This CDR3 is built from 15 residues. Here the CDR3 reads CASSSPGANYNEQFF. Written as DNA, the CDR3 is TGTGCCAGCAGCTCCCCAGGGGCCAACTACAATGAGCAGTTCTTC.

There are many counts of this clonotype. The V and J genes are TRBV12-5 and TRBJ1-1; a weak D match, TRBD1 (5 bases). CDR1 is LGHNT and CDR2 is FRNRAP in the germline V gene. V gave up 0 bases and J gave up 9 bases, with 11 bases separating them. This CDR3 is 13 amino acids long. The CDR3 reads CASGLVPGGQAFF. The CDR3 DNA sequence: TGTGCTAGTGGTTTGGTTCCCGGGGGACAAGCTTTCTTT.

This clonotype showed up just a few times. V usage is TRBV20-1 and J usage is TRBJ1-5; D may be TRBD1 (5 bases). Germline V CDR1 and CDR2: DFQATT, SNEGSKA (reference sequence). The V end was cut by 0 bases, the J end by 0 bases, with 12 bases between. This CDR3 has 16 amino acids. Written as DNA, the CDR3 is TGCAGTGCTAGAGACCCGGGACGGTTTAGCAATCAGCCCCAGCATTTT. This sequence encodes CSARDPGRFSNQPQHF.

About this clonotype itself: A junction boundary mismatches the germline segment, possibly from a read error. The V call is TRBV6-8, the J call TRBJ2-7; D is unclear. Germline CDR1 and CDR2: MNHGY and SAAAGT. This CDR3 is built from 13 residues. The CDR3 coding sequence is TGTGCCAACAGTGCGCAGAAAGGAGCCGAGCAGTACTTC. It specifies CANSAQKGAEQYF.

This clonotype was seen more than once but under ten times. The CDR3 sequence: CASSLGASGGRNEQFF. The CDR3 DNA follows: TGTGCCAGCAGCTTAGGGGCGAGCGGGGGGAGGAATGAGCAGTTCTTC. This sequence joins TRBV7-8 and TRBJ2-1; the match to TRBD2 covers 9 bases. Germline CDR1 SGHVS, CDR2 FQNEAQ. The junction had 8 bases not matched to a gene; V was cut back by 1 base and J by 7 bases. This CDR3 contains 16 residues.

V usage is TRBV28 and J usage is TRBJ1-2, with D possibly being TRBD1 (6 bases). Germline assignment: CDR1 MDHEN and CDR2 SYDVKM. The CDR3 is made up of 15 amino acids. Trimming stripped 3 bases from V and 5 bases from J, with 16 bases between. DNA for the CDR3: TGTGCCAGCAGTTTGGAGGGGGGGAGAACTTATGGCTACACCTTC. Its protein is CASSLEGGRTYGYTF.

The CDR3 DNA is TGTGCCATCAGTGAGGTATTCTCCTTGACCTACGAGCAGTACTTC. Amino acids: CAISEVFSLTYEQYF. This chain joins TRBV10-3 and TRBJ2-7, with D uncertain. This CDR3 spans 15 amino acids. Trimming removed 2 bases at V and 2 bases at J, with 13 bases between. Germline-derived CDR1 and CDR2 are ENHRY and SYGVKD.

The chain employs TRBV12-3 or TRBV12-4 and TRBJ1-1; D not certain. The CDR3 runs 13 residues. V was cut by 6 bases and J by 6 bases, with 14 bases left in between. CDR3 DNA: TGTGCCAGCAGACCTGACCCATGGCCTGAAGCTTTCTTT. Its protein is CASRPDPWPEAFF.

In its sample, this clonotype was seen a few times. The chain couples TRBV7-9 to TRBJ2-1; D is unclear. This CDR3 comprises 12 residues. Germline values: CDR1 SEHNR, CDR2 FQNEAQ (reference sequence). Trimming pared 6 bases from V and 5 bases from J, leaving 8 bases between. CDR3: CASSFRDNEQFF. The DNA for the CDR3 is TGTGCCAGCAGTTTTCGGGACAATGAGCAGTTCTTC. The full variable domain, rest sourced from reference TRBV7-9 and TRBJ2-1, is DTGVSQNPRHKITKRGQNVTFRCDPISEHNRLYWYRQTLGQGPEFLTYFQNEAQLEKSRLLSDRFSAERPKGSFSTLEIQRTEQGDSAMYLCASSFRDNEQFFGPGTRLTVL.

This clonotype was seen a handful of times. The chain joins TRBV29-1 to TRBJ2-1; TRBD2 might be the D (5 bases). The germline gives CDR1 SQVTM, CDR2 ANQGSEA. This CDR3 region has 15 residues. Trimming pared 0 bases from V and 6 bases from J, leaving 15 bases between. The CDR3 DNA follows: TGCAGCGTTGAAGACGTGGACCGGGATCTCAATGAGCAGTTCTTC. It codes for CSVEDVDRDLNEQFF.

This clonotype came up many times. The chain links TRBV28 to TRBJ2-7; D not certain. Looked up from germline, CDR1 is MDHEN and CDR2 is SYDVKM. V lost 4 bases, J lost 2 bases, and 3 bases lay in between. The CDR3 sequence is 11 residues long. In DNA, the CDR3 is TGTGCCAGCAGTTCCGCCTACGAGCAGTACTTC. It translates to CASSSAYEQYF.